Here is one T cell receptor (beta chain) with its context. This clone was detected only once. Its antigen is unknown. No base-level quality is on record; no much larger clone is a single base apart. This sample was taken from a study of blood T cell repertoires in COVID-19 (dated by TCRdb to the early 2020s). Study-level background: Samples from collaborators originated in the United States, Italy and Spain and spanned both the acute and convalescent phases of COVID-19. The material from the prospective study consisted of cDNA or gDNA derived from T cells, B-cell-depleted T cells, or PBMCs. HLA class I and class II types, where available, came from metadata supplied by the sample provider rather than from assay-based typing. The repertoires were released in a freely available public database meant as a resource for research on the immune response to SARS-CoV-2. Subjects who had been exposed to COVID-19, were actively infected with it, or had recovered from it provided the deeply sampled blood TCRbeta repertoires that made up the dataset. The samples were drawn from the first 160 participants of the ongoing ImmuneRACE study and from over a thousand subjects provided by 6 global collaborators. Nearly every sample came with metadata listing a de-identified subject ID, COVID-19 status, age in years and sex.

Overall study results and their limits: The quantity of clinical and demographic metadata differed by source and by participant and was supplied without curation.

The CDR3, from cysteine to phenylalanine, totals 15 residues. Just CDR3 DNA is preserved here, 45 bases in frame from base 1. From V the trimming removes 0 bases and from J it removes 5 bases, while the gene matches leave 7 bases of the junction unaccounted for. The germline V gene supplies CDR1 SGDLS and CDR2 YYNGEE. Each collaborating institution followed its own protocols to collect whole blood in K2EDTA tubes. For TCRbeta analysis, collaborators shipped samples as frozen whole blood, isolated PBMCs, or DNA extracted from either of those sample types. TCRbeta CDR3 regions were amplified from genomic DNA using the immunoSEQ Assay, a bias-controlled multiplex PCR. In the source study's methods: Within the assay, amplification of reference gene primers was used to estimate how many nucleated cells each sample contained. To quantify the absolute abundance of each unique TCRbeta CDR3 rearrangement, sequence reads were collapsed and filtered. Productive Simpson clonality was computed per sample as the square root of Simpson's diversity index over productive rearrangements. What TCRdb holds here is the immuneACCESS table cut down to in-frame rearrangements. Part of the clones is not present; checked against another copy, under half of the missing clones reflect an unresolved V gene, and the others are unexplained. For V, J and clone size, that table is used; D and trimming come from the DNA. Recorded for this sample are about 11,000 clones; 80% to 90% of them occurred a single time. The ten largest account for roughly 4.4% of the sample.

The receptor was isolated from a human donor in a cohort sampled during active COVID-19. Material: peripheral blood. The chain is encoded by TRBV9 joined to TRBJ2-7; 8 central nucleotides agree with TRBD1. The sequence in DNA is TGTGCCAGCAGCGTAGGGACAGGGAGCCTCGACGAGCAGTACTTC. The encoded protein is CASSVGTGSLDEQYF. Outside the CDR3, residues come from the reference TRBV9 and TRBJ2-7 proteins, so the full variable domain is: DSGVTQTPKHLITATGQRVTLRCSPRSGDLSVYWYQQSLDQGLQFLIQYYNGEERAKGNILERFSAQQFPDLHSELNLSSLELGDSALYFCASSVGTGSLDEQYFGPGTRLTVT.